One sample yielded the 13 T cell receptor beta chains listed below, sequenced in a study of blood T cell repertoires in COVID-19. Produced via immunoSEQ multiplex PCR; TCRdb's table is partial and in-frame only. The table includes approximately 110,000 clones, about 75% detected once. The sequenced sample was peripheral blood. These receptors all come from a woman between 65 and 79 years old with acute or convalescent COVID-19.

In this sample, this clone turned up a few times. The chain uses TRBV12-3 or TRBV12-4 and TRBJ2-5; D is possibly TRBD2 (5 bases). CDR3 size: 13 residues. Trimming took off 5 bases at V and 7 bases at J, with 14 bases between the two ends. The DNA for the CDR3 is TGTGCCAGCAGTCAGAACGCTGGAGGGACCCAGTACTTC. It is translated as CASSQNAGGTQYF.

The chain couples TRBV13 to TRBJ2-1; TRBD2 matches at 10 bases. CDR1 and CDR2 from the germline V gene are PRHDT and FYEKMQ (reference sequence). The trim removed 5 bases at V and 7 bases at J, leaving 8 bases unmatched. CDR3 length: 15 residues. CDR3 loop: CASSPSGGAINEQFF. The CDR3 DNA sequence: TGTGCCAGCAGCCCGAGCGGGGGGGCTATAAATGAGCAGTTCTTC. The entire variable domain, with the rest obtained from reference TRBV13 and TRBJ2-1, is as follows: AAGVIQSPRHLIKEKRETATLKCYPIPRHDTVYWYQQGPGQDPQFLISFYEKMQSDKGSIPDRFSAQQFSDYHSELNMSSLELGDSALYFCASSPSGGAINEQFFGPGTRLTVL.

J is TRBJ2-5 and V is TRBV6-6, with 8 bases matching TRBD2. The CDR3 spans 15 residues. Looked up from germline, CDR1 is MNHNY and CDR2 is SVGAGI (reference sequence). The ends lost 0 bases at V and 5 bases at J; junction bases unmatched: 5. The CDR3 bases are TGTGCCAGCAGTTACTCGGCGAGCGGGGGCGAGACCCAGTACTTC. Its translation: CASSYSASGGETQYF.

The CDR3 protein is CASSLGQPNEKLFF. The CDR3 region has the DNA TGTGCCAGCAGCCTGGGACAGCCTAATGAAAAACTGTTTTTT. V and J are TRBV7-9 and TRBJ1-4, with 7 bases matching TRBD1. The V gene end was trimmed by 5 bases and the J gene end by 3 bases; junction bases not matched to a gene: 3. The CDR3 is made up of 14 amino acids. Germline CDR1 reads SEHNR; CDR2 reads FQNEAQ (reference sequence).

The V gene is TRBV28, the J gene TRBJ2-7; D perhaps matches TRBD1 (5 bases). Looked up from germline, CDR1 is MDHEN and CDR2 is SYDVKM. V was cut by 5 bases and J by 2 bases, with 19 bases left in between. CDR3 length: 16 residues. The CDR3 DNA is TGTGCCAGCAGTAACCTGGTAGGGGAAAGGCCCTACGAGCAGTACTTC. Its protein product is CASSNLVGERPYEQYF.

This clone came up a few times. The chain is built from TRBV2 and TRBJ1-5; 8 bases are a match to TRBD1. The CDR3 extends over 15 amino acids. J was trimmed by 5 bases and V by 7 bases; bases with no gene match: 10. Germline CDR1 is SNHLY and CDR2 is FYNNEI. The CDR3 protein is CASNGLTGGDQPQHF. In nucleotides, the CDR3 is TGTGCCAGCAATGGGCTCACAGGGGGGGATCAGCCCCAGCATTTT.

This clone was observed a handful of times. The chain links TRBV5-1 to TRBJ2-2; perhaps TRBD1 as D (6 bases). The CDR3 extends over 15 amino acids. Trimming took off 5 bases at V and 1 base at J, with 12 bases between the two ends. CDR1 and CDR2 (germline): SGHRS, YFSETQ. CDR3 amino acids: CASRPGTQNTGELFF. CDR3 sequence (DNA): TGCGCCAGCAGGCCCGGGACACAGAACACCGGGGAGCTGTTTTTT.

The rearrangement links TRBV5-1 to TRBJ2-3, with TRBD1 matching over 9 bases. Germline-derived CDR1 and CDR2 are SGHRS and YFSETQ. The ends lost 4 bases at V and 1 base at J; junction bases unmatched: 4. This CDR3 contains 15 residues. CDR3 nucleotides: TGCGCCAGCAGCGGACAGGGGCCTGGCACAGATACGCAGTATTTT. Protein sequence: CASSGQGPGTDTQYF.

V usage is TRBV4-1 and J usage is TRBJ2-1; D may be TRBD1 (6 bases). The CDR3 spans 18 residues. The germline CDR1 and CDR2 sequences are MGHRA and YSYEKL. Trimming stripped 1 base from V and 0 bases from J, with 16 bases between. In DNA form, the CDR3 reads TGCGCCAGCAGCCAAGGTTTCGGGACACCGGGCTCCTACAATGAGCAGTTCTTC. Its translation: CASSQGFGTPGSYNEQFF.

V gene TRBV11-2 combines with J gene TRBJ1-6; 7 positions agree with TRBD1. Germline V gives CDR1 SGHAT, CDR2 FQNNGV. V trimming: 5 bases; J trimming: 4 bases; junction bases outside the gene matches: 11. There are 17 residues in the CDR3. The CDR3 nucleotides read TGTGCCAGCAGCCTACGCTCCCCGGGACAGTATAATTCACCCCTCCACTTT. Residues: CASSLRSPGQYNSPLHF.

This chain joins TRBV28 and TRBJ1-1, with D possibly being TRBD1 (5 bases). Germline-derived CDR1 and CDR2 are MDHEN and SYDVKM. This CDR3 contains 14 residues. Trimming cost V 3 bases and J 0 bases, with 8 bases left between them. The chain's CDR3 is CASSFGGVNTEAFF. CDR3 DNA: TGTGCCAGCAGTTTTGGGGGGGTGAACACTGAAGCTTTCTTT.

The chain uses TRBV7-9 and TRBJ1-6; D gene uncertain. Per the germline V gene, CDR1 is SEHNR and CDR2 is FQNEAQ (reference sequence). Trimming removed 5 bases at V and 4 bases at J, with 12 bases between. The CDR3 is 15 residues long. The CDR3 DNA reads as TGTGCCAGCAGCGGGGAGCTGGATTATAATTCACCCCTCCACTTT. As protein: CASSGELDYNSPLHF.

The rearrangement links TRBV21-1 to TRBJ1-2; the D call TRBD1 from the table was never checked on the DNA. TRBV21-1 is deemed a pseudogene. The CDR3 runs 16 residues. Here the CDR3 DNA reads TGTGCCAGCAGCAGAAAGGACAGGGGGCTCGCACGTGGCTACACCTTC. Its translation: CASSRKDRGLARGYTF.